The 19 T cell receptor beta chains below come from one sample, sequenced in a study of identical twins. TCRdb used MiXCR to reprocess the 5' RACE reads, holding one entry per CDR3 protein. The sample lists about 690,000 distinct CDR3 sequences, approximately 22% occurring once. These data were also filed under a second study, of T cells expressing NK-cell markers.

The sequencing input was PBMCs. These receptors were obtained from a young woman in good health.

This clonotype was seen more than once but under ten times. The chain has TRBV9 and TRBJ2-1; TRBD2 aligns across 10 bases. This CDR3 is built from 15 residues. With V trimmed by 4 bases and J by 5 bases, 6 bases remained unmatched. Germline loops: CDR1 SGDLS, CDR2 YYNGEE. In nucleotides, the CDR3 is TGTGCCAGCAGCCCCGGGACTAGCGATCACAATGAGCAGTTCTTC. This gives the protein CASSPGTSDHNEQFF. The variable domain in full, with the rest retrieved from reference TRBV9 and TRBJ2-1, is DSGVTQTPKHLITATGQRVTLRCSPRSGDLSVYWYQQSLDQGLQFLIQYYNGEERAKGNILERFSAQQFPDLHSELNLSSLELGDSALYFCASSPGTSDHNEQFFGPGTRLTVL.

The CDR3 nucleotides are TGCAGCGTTGTTGGGCAGACCACCGAAAAACTGTTTTTT. Amino acid sequence: CSVVGQTTEKLFF. The chain is built from TRBV29-1 and TRBJ1-4, with no clear D. The germline gives CDR1 SQVTM, CDR2 ANQGSEA. The CDR3 loop spans 13 amino acids. V was cut by 4 bases and J by 8 bases, with 14 bases left in between. The full variable domain, completed using reference TRBV29-1 and TRBJ1-4, is SAVISQKPSRDICQRGTSLTIQCQVDSQVTMMFWYRQQPGQSLTLIATANQGSEATYESGFVIDKFPISRPNLTFSTLTVSNMSPEDSSIYLCSVVGQTTEKLFFGSGTQLSVL.

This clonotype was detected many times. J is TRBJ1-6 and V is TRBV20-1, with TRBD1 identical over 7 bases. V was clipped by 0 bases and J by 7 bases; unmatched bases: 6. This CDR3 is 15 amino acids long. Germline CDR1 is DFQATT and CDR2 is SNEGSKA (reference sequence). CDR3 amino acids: CSARDPAGGNSPLHF. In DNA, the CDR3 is TGCAGTGCTAGAGATCCGGCAGGGGGAAATTCACCCCTCCACTTT.

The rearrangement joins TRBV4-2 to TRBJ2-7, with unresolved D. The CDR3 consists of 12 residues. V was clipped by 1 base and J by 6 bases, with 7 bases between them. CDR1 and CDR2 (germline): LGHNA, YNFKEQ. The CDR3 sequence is CASSQGELEQYF. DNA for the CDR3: TGTGCCAGCAGCCAAGGGGAACTCGAGCAGTACTTC.

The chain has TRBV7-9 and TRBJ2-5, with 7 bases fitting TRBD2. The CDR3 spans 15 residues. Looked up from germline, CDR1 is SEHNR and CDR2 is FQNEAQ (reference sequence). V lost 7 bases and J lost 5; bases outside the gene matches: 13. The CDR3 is CASILKGRGGETQYF. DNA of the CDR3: TGTGCCAGCATCCTTAAAGGGAGGGGAGGCGAGACCCAGTACTTC.

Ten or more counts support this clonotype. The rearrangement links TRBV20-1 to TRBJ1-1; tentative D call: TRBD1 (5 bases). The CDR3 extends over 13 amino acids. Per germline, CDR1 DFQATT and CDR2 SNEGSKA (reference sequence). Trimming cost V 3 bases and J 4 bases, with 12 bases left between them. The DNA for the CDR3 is TGCAGTGCTAGGCGGCAGGGAAGCACTGAAGCTTTCTTT. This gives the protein CSARRQGSTEAFF.

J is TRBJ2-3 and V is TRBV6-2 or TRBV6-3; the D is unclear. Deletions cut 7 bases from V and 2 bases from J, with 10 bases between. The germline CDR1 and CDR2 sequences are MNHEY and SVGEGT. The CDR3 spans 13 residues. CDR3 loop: CASNTQNTDTQYF. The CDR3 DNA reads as TGTGCCAGCAATACCCAGAACACAGATACGCAGTATTTT.

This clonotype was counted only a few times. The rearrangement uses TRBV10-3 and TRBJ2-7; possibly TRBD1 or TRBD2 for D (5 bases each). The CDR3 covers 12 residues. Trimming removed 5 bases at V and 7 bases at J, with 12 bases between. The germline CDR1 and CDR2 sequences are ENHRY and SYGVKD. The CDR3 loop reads CAISIRGGEQYF. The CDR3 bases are TGTGCCATCAGTATTAGGGGCGGGGAGCAGTACTTC.

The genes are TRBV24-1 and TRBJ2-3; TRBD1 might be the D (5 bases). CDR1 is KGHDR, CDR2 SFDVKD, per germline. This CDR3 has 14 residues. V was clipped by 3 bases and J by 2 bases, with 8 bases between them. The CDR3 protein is CATSDGALTDTQYF. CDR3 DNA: TGTGCCACCAGTGATGGGGCCCTCACAGATACGCAGTATTTT.

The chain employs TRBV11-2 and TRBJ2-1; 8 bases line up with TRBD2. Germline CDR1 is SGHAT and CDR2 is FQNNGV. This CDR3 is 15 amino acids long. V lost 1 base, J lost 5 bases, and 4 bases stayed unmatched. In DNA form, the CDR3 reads TGTGCCAGCAGCTTAGCGACTAGCGCCAACAATGAGCAGTTCTTC. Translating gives CASSLATSANNEQFF.

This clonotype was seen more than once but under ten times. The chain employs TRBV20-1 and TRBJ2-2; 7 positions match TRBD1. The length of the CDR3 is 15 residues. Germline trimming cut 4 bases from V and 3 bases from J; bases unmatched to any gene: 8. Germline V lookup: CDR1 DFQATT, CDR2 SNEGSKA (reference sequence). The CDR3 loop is CSATDRVEDTGELFF. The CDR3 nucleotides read TGCAGTGCTACCGACAGGGTCGAGGACACCGGGGAGCTGTTTTTT.

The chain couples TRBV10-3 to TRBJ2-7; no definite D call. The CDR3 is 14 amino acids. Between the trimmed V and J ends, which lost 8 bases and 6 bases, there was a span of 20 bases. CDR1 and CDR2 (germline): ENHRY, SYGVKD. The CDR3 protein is CAISLGPISLEQYF. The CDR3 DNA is TGTGCCATCTCTTTGGGTCCTATCTCCCTCGAGCAGTACTTC.

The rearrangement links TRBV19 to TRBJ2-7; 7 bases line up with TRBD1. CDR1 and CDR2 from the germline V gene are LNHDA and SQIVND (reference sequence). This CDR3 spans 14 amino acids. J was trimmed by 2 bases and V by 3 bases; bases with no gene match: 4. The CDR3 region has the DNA TGTGCCAGTAGTATCTCCCAGGGGGCCTACGAGCAGTACTTC. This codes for CASSISQGAYEQYF.

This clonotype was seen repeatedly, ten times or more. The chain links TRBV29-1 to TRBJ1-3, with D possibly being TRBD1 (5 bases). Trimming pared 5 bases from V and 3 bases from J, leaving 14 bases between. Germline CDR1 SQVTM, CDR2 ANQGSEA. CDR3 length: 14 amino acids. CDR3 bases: TGCAGCGTTACAGGTCGAGCGGGTGGAAACACCATATATTTT. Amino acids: CSVTGRAGGNTIYF.

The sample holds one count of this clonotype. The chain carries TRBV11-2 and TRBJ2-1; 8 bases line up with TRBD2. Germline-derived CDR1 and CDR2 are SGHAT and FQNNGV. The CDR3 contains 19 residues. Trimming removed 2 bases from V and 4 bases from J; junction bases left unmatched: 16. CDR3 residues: CASSLMTRAGGASYNEQFF. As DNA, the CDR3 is TGTGCCAGCAGCTTAATGACTAGGGCGGGAGGCGCTAGTTACAATGAGCAGTTCTTC.

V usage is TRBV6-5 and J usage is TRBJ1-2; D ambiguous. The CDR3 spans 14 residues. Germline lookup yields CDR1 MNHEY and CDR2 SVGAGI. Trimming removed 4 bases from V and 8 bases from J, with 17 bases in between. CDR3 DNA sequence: TGTGCCAGCAGTTCCGACCCGACCGGTTTGGGCTACACCTTC. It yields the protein CASSSDPTGLGYTF.

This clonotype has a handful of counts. This chain's CDR3 is CASNARDRLWYEQYF. In DNA form, the CDR3 reads TGTGCCAGCAACGCGAGGGACAGGCTTTGGTACGAGCAGTACTTC. The genes are TRBV6-1 and TRBJ2-7; TRBD1 agrees at 8 bases. CDR3 size: 15 residues. Germline V gene sequence: CDR1 MNHNS, CDR2 SASEGT. The V gene end was trimmed by 7 bases and the J gene end by 4 bases; junction bases not matched to a gene: 12.

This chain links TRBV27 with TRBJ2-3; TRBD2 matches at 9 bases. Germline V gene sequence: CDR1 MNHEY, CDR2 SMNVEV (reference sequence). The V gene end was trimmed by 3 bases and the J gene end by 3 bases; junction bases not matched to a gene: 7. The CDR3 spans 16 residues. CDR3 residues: CASSFLDAGGTDTQYF. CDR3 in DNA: TGTGCCAGCAGTTTCCTTGACGCGGGGGGGACAGATACGCAGTATTTT.

CDR3 amino acids: CAIRPTGTGNTIYF. The CDR3 bases are TGTGCCATCAGACCGACAGGGACTGGAAACACCATATATTTT. This chain uses TRBV10-3 with TRBJ1-3; TRBD1 matches at 7 bases. The CDR3 length is 14 residues. Trimming at V came to 6 bases and at J to 2 bases, leaving 4 bases not matched to a gene. The V gene's germline CDR1 is ENHRY and CDR2 SYGVKD.